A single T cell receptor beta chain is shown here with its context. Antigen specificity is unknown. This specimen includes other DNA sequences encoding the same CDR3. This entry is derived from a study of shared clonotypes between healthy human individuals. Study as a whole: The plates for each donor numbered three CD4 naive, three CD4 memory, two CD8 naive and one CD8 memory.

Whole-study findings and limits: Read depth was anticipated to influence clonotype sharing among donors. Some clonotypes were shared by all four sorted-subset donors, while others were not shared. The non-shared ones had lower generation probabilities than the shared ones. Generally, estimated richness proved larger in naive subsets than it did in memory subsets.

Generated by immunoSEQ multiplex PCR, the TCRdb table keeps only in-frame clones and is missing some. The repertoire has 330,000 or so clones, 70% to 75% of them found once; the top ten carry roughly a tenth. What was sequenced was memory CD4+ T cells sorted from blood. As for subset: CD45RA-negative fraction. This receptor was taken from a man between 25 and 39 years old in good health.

CDR3 protein: CASSPGGSNQPQHF. DNA of the CDR3: TGTGCCAGCAGCCCGGGGGGAAGCAATCAGCCCCAGCATTTT. This chain uses TRBV28 with TRBJ1-5, with D possibly being TRBD1 (5 bases). The CDR3 has 14 residues. Germline lookup yields CDR1 MDHEN and CDR2 SYDVKM. V was shortened by 6 bases and J by 1 base, with 10 bases between the two germline ends.